This is a list of T cell receptor beta chains from one sample in a study of CD8+CD57+ T cells in acquired aplastic anemia. MiXCR, applied by TCRdb to the reads, yields one record per CDR3 protein. The data contain 190,000 or so distinct CDR3 sequences, around 63% of them singletons. The sequenced sample was sorted CD4+, CD8+, or CD8+CD57+ T cells (not recorded which) from PBMCs. These receptors originate from a human donor in good health. CDR3s include the opening cysteine and the closing phenylalanine or tryptophan. The D gene is left open where the match is weak. The listing skips clone size in some rows; elsewhere it reads once, few, many or a size class.

len	j_gene	v_gene	abundance	d_gene	CDR3aa
13	TRBJ2-7	TRBV10-1	many	NA	CASNGRISYEQYF
14	TRBJ2-7	TRBV7-9	NA	NA	CASSLGRALYEQYF
19	TRBJ1-3	TRBV20-1	NA	TRBD1	CSARDFLGQGAVPGNTIYF
15	TRBJ2-5	TRBV10-3	few	NA	CAISESTGSWETQYF
16	TRBJ1-4	TRBV19	NA	TRBD1	CASSNRQGGSGEKLFF
18	TRBJ2-1	TRBV4-2	few	TRBD1	CASSQEGQPIFSDNEQFF
11	TRBJ2-1	TRBV29-1	NA	NA	CSVGEIDEQFF
17	TRBJ2-5	TRBV10-3	NA	TRBD2	CAISAAPGLANQETQYF
12	TRBJ1-2	TRBV5-6	NA	NA	CASSLLGIGYTF
11	TRBJ2-7	TRBV10-3	NA	NA	CAVQGFDEQYF
15	TRBJ2-7	TRBV20-1	many	TRBD2	CSARVALAGGSEQYF
11	TRBJ2-3	TRBV20-1	NA	NA	CSAEQGYEQYF
17	TRBJ1-1	TRBV14	many	TRBD1	CASSQDLTGALGTEAFF
12	TRBJ2-1	TRBV7-9	NA	NA	CASSLGNRRAFF
17	TRBJ1-2	TRBV20-1	NA	NA	CSASARGAGQTSYGYTF
15	TRBJ2-7	TRBV20-1	NA	TRBD2	CSARDPGGMGYEQYF
16	TRBJ2-7	TRBV7-9	few	TRBD1	CASSPSWQGAGYEQYF
13	TRBJ1-2	TRBV10-2	once	TRBD1	CASSESRGHGYTF
16	TRBJ2-7	TRBV7-2	NA	TRBD2	CASSLSGGPETYEQYF
15	TRBJ1-1	TRBV9	many	TRBD1	CASSVEGQGMSEAFF
14	TRBJ2-7	TRBV7-7	many	NA	CASSLVPNSYEQYF